Each of the 26 T cell receptor beta chains below was sequenced from the same sample in a study of early T cells in non-severe SARS-CoV-2 infection. TCRdb analysed the 5' RACE reads with MiXCR anew, one entry per CDR3 protein. The profile shows approximately 71,000 distinct CDR3 sequences, roughly an eighth of them singletons. The sequencing input was whole blood. The receptors derive from an adult who was a healthcare worker with PCR-confirmed SARS-CoV-2 infection or an uninfected control (not recorded which).

The chain links TRBV14 to TRBJ1-6, with 8 bases fitting TRBD1. The CDR3 consists of 18 residues. Germline CDR1 SGHDN, CDR2 FVKESK. The V gene end was trimmed by 4 bases and the J gene end by 2 bases; junction bases not matched to a gene: 10. The CDR3 region has the DNA TGTGCCAGCAGCCGAACCCAGGGGGCAGGGACCTATAATTCACCCCTCCACTTT. It yields the protein CASSRTQGAGTYNSPLHF.

This clonotype came up a few times. The chain has TRBV20-1 and TRBJ2-3; 9 bases are shared with TRBD2. V shed 6 bases and J 0 bases; nucleotides not matched to a gene: 4. This CDR3 is built from 14 residues. Germline CDR1 is DFQATT and CDR2 is SNEGSKA (reference sequence). In DNA, the CDR3 is TGCAGTGCCCAAGCGGGGGGTAGCACAGATACGCAGTATTTT. It translates to CSAQAGGSTDTQYF.

J is TRBJ1-2 and V is TRBV5-1, with D perhaps matching TRBD1 (6 bases). From germline, CDR1 is SGHRS and CDR2 YFSETQ. Trimming cost V 4 bases and J 4 bases, with 14 bases left between them. The CDR3 totals 14 residues. CDR3 bases: TGCGCCAGCAGCATCGGGGGCCTACGCTATGGCTACACCTTC. Translated, it gives CASSIGGLRYGYTF. Full variable domain (rest looked up from reference TRBV5-1 and TRBJ1-2): KAGVTQTPRYLIKTRGQQVTLSCSPISGHRSVSWYQQTPGQGLQFLFEYFSETQRNKGNFPGRFSGRQFSNSRSEMNVSTLELGDSALYLCASSIGGLRYGYTFGSGTRLTVV.

This clonotype occurred many times. The rearrangement uses TRBV27 and TRBJ2-1; TRBD1 or TRBD2 may be the D gene (6 bases each). Per germline, CDR1 MNHEY and CDR2 SMNVEV (reference sequence). This CDR3 has 15 amino acids. V was trimmed by 6 bases and J by 2 bases, leaving 14 bases between them. CDR3: CASRRGRGTYNEQFF. In DNA form, the CDR3 reads TGTGCCAGCAGGCGGGGCAGGGGTACCTACAATGAGCAGTTCTTC.

This chain uses TRBV3-1 with TRBJ2-1, with D perhaps TRBD1 (6 bases). The CDR3 is 15 amino acids. The germline CDR1 and CDR2 sequences are LGHDT and YNNKEL (reference sequence). V was cut by 5 bases and J by 3 bases, with 14 bases left in between. In DNA form, the CDR3 reads TGTGCCAGCAGCTCGGGACACAATCTCTACAATGAGCAGTTCTTC. Translated: CASSSGHNLYNEQFF.

This chain uses TRBV5-1 with TRBJ2-1; TRBD2 aligns across 14 bases. This CDR3 is 16 amino acids long. V shed 3 bases, J shed 7 bases, and the junction held 6 bases outside the gene matches. Per the germline V gene, CDR1 is SGHRS and CDR2 is YFSETQ. The CDR3 sequence: CASSWTSGGRMNEQFF. CDR3 DNA sequence: TGCGCCAGCAGCTGGACTAGCGGGGGGAGAATGAATGAGCAGTTCTTC. The full variable domain, rest sourced from reference TRBV5-1 and TRBJ2-1, is KAGVTQTPRYLIKTRGQQVTLSCSPISGHRSVSWYQQTPGQGLQFLFEYFSETQRNKGNFPGRFSGRQFSNSRSEMNVSTLELGDSALYLCASSWTSGGRMNEQFFGPGTRLTVL.

This clonotype has a handful of counts. The chain joins TRBV12-3 or TRBV12-4 to TRBJ2-4; 10 bases fit TRBD1. The CDR3 is 14 amino acids. Losses at the gene ends were 8 bases for V and 2 bases for J; bases not matched to a gene: 3. Here the CDR3 reads CASVTGGSKNIQYF. The DNA for the CDR3 is TGTGCCAGCGTGACAGGGGGCTCCAAAAACATTCAGTACTTC.

This clonotype was observed at least ten times. The V gene is TRBV30, the J gene TRBJ1-1, with 9 bases identical to TRBD1. The J segment lost 4 bases and the V segment lost 4 bases, leaving 10 bases of the junction unmatched. CDR1 and CDR2 (germline): GTSNPN, SVGIG (reference sequence). The CDR3 is 15 amino acids. In DNA form, the CDR3 reads TGTGCCTGGACCACAGGGGGCGGTCGGACCACTGAAGCTTTCTTT. Its protein is CAWTTGGGRTTEAFF. The entire variable domain, with the rest obtained from reference TRBV30 and TRBJ1-1, is as follows: SQTIHQWPATLVQPVGSPLSLECTVEGTSNPNLYWYRQAAGRGLQLLFYSVGIGQISSEVPQNLSASRPQDRQFILSSKKLLLSDSGFYLCAWTTGGGRTTEAFFGQGTRLTVV.

This clonotype came up many times. An end of the junction does not agree with germline; a read error may underlie this. The genes are TRBV13 and TRBJ2-1; either TRBD1 or TRBD2 may fit D (5 bases each). The CDR3 has 15 residues. Germline V gene lookup returns CDR1 PRHDT and CDR2 FYEKMQ (reference sequence). CDR3 nucleotides: TGTGCCAGCCGCCCCCCGGGGCCCGGCTACAATGAGCAGTCCTTC. Amino acids: CASRPPGPGYNEQSF. Full variable domain (rest looked up from reference TRBV13 and TRBJ2-1): AAGVIQSPRHLIKEKRETATLKCYPIPRHDTVYWYQQGPGQDPQFLISFYEKMQSDKGSIPDRFSAQQFSDYHSELNMSSLELGDSALYFCASRPPGPGYNEQSFGPGTRLTVL.

This chain connects TRBV2 to TRBJ1-2; no reliable D call. Trimming stripped 5 bases from V and 2 bases from J, with 15 bases between. Per the germline V gene, CDR1 is SNHLY and CDR2 is FYNNEI. The CDR3 has 15 amino acids. CDR3: CASSYEVTANYGYTF. In DNA, the CDR3 is TGTGCCAGCAGTTATGAAGTGACCGCCAACTATGGCTACACCTTC.

The genes are TRBV11-2 and TRBJ2-7; a weak D match, TRBD1 (5 bases). Trimming pared 3 bases from V and 3 bases from J, leaving 15 bases between. The CDR3 is 15 residues long. Germline CDR1 reads SGHAT; CDR2 reads FQNNGV. The CDR3 nucleotides read TGTGCCAGCAGCTTGGGAACAGGCGAAGTCTACGAGCAGTACTTC. Its protein product is CASSLGTGEVYEQYF.

The gene calls are TRBV13 and TRBJ2-5; 14 bases line up with TRBD2. With V trimmed by 1 base and J by 4 bases, 8 bases remained unmatched. From germline, CDR1 is PRHDT and CDR2 FYEKMQ (reference sequence). This CDR3 is 18 amino acids long. CDR3 region: CASSLAAGTSGSTETQYF. The DNA for the CDR3 is TGTGCCAGCAGCTTAGCGGCGGGGACTAGCGGGAGTACAGAGACCCAGTACTTC.

The chain carries TRBV9 and TRBJ1-1; 8 bases match TRBD1. V lost 4 bases to trimming and J lost 4 bases; unmatched junction nucleotides: 6. This CDR3 is built from 14 residues. Germline CDR1 is SGDLS and CDR2 is YYNGEE. The CDR3 coding sequence is TGTGCCAGCAGCCCAAGACAGGGGCCCACTGAAGCTTTCTTT. This sequence encodes CASSPRQGPTEAFF.

The V gene is TRBV4-1, the J gene TRBJ1-3; TRBD1 agrees at 8 bases. J lost 3 bases, V lost 2 bases, and 6 bases had no gene match. This CDR3 comprises 16 residues. The germline CDR1 and CDR2 sequences are MGHRA and YSYEKL. CDR3 protein: CASSQPLGTGGNTIYF. The DNA of the CDR3 is TGCGCCAGCAGCCAACCCCTCGGGACAGGTGGAAACACCATATATTTT.

The table lists this clonotype with a few counts. The J gene is TRBJ1-2, the V gene TRBV5-1, with D hard to call. Germline lookup yields CDR1 SGHRS and CDR2 YFSETQ. Trimming removed 3 bases from V and 5 bases from J, with 11 bases in between. The CDR3 is 13 amino acids. This CDR3 is CASSSADGYGYTF. The CDR3 region has the DNA TGCGCCAGCAGCTCGGCTGACGGGTATGGCTACACCTTC. The full variable domain, in which reference TRBV5-1 and TRBJ1-2 provide the parts outside the CDR3, is KAGVTQTPRYLIKTRGQQVTLSCSPISGHRSVSWYQQTPGQGLQFLFEYFSETQRNKGNFPGRFSGRQFSNSRSEMNVSTLELGDSALYLCASSSADGYGYTFGSGTRLTVV.

This clonotype was counted ten times or more. This chain uses TRBV12-3 or TRBV12-4 with TRBJ2-3; 9 nucleotides align to TRBD2. Trimming cost V 6 bases and J 2 bases; bases outside gene matches: 9. The CDR3 length is 16 residues. The DNA of the CDR3 is TGTGCCAGCAGCCTCCTCAGCGGGGGGACCACAGATACGCAGTATTTT. Translated: CASSLLSGGTTDTQYF.

V is TRBV11-2 and J is TRBJ1-6; no reliable D call. CDR1 is SGHAT, CDR2 FQNNGV, per germline. The CDR3 runs 14 residues. Trimming shortened V by 4 bases and J by 4 bases, and 8 bases separated the two germline ends. The CDR3 DNA sequence: TGTGCCAGCAGCTGGATACCTTATAATTCACCCCTCCACTTT. It translates to CASSWIPYNSPLHF.

The rearrangement links TRBV27 to TRBJ2-7, with unresolved D. The CDR3 is 13 amino acids. V lost 4 bases and J 12 bases, leaving 19 bases between the germline ends. The germline CDR1 and CDR2 sequences are MNHEY and SMNVEV (reference sequence). CDR3 DNA sequence: TGTGCCAGCAGTTCATTCGTTGGGTCCGGGTGGTACTTC. Protein sequence: CASSSFVGSGWYF.

This clonotype was observed a few times. The chain couples TRBV29-1 to TRBJ2-1; the D gene is possibly TRBD2 (6 bases). Deletions cut 3 bases from V and 5 bases from J, with 11 bases between. CDR3 size: 13 residues. From germline, CDR1 is SQVTM and CDR2 ANQGSEA. The CDR3 is CSVDRGLDNEQFF. The CDR3 nucleotides are TGCAGCGTTGATCGGGGGTTGGACAATGAGCAGTTCTTC.

The chain joins TRBV7-9 to TRBJ2-5, with TRBD1 matching 9 bases. CDR3 length: 15 amino acids. Germline CDR1 and CDR2: SEHNR and FQNEAQ (reference sequence). V shed 5 bases, J shed 3 bases, and the junction held 7 bases outside the gene matches. In DNA form, the CDR3 reads TGTGCCAGCAGCCCGTTGGGACAGGGAAAAGAGACCCAGTACTTC. This encodes CASSPLGQGKETQYF.

V gene TRBV7-6 combines with J gene TRBJ2-1, with 9 bases aligning to TRBD2. Trimming at V came to 1 base and at J to 4 bases, leaving 2 bases not matched to a gene. From germline, CDR1 is SGHVS and CDR2 FNYEAQ. This CDR3 is built from 15 residues. Here the CDR3 reads CASSLELAGYNEQFF. DNA of the CDR3: TGTGCCAGCAGCTTAGAGCTAGCGGGGTACAATGAGCAGTTCTTC.

This sequence joins TRBV1 and TRBJ2-5; the table's D gene call, TRBD2, was not cross checked with the DNA. TRBV1 represents a pseudogene. The CDR3 covers 15 residues. CDR3 DNA sequence: TGCACCAGCACGGGACTAGCGGGGGCGGAGGAGACCCAGTACTTC. As protein: CTSTGLAGAEETQYF.

The chain couples TRBV18 to TRBJ2-5, with 8 bases matching TRBD2. Losses at the gene ends were 2 bases for V and 1 base for J; bases not matched to a gene: 6. The CDR3 has 16 residues. Per the germline V gene, CDR1 is KGHSH and CDR2 is LQKENI. CDR3 nucleotides: TGTGCCAGCTCACCAAGTCTACTAGCGGTCCAAGAGACCCAGTACTTC. Translated: CASSPSLLAVQETQYF.

This clonotype showed up just a few times. The chain is built from TRBV7-9 and TRBJ2-3; D not certain. Between the trimmed V and J ends, which lost 11 bases and 5 bases, there was a span of 17 bases. CDR1 is SEHNR, CDR2 FQNEAQ, per germline (reference sequence). The CDR3 is made up of 13 amino acids. The CDR3 here is CAGFIAGGDTQYF. DNA of the CDR3: TGTGCCGGTTTTATAGCCGGTGGAGATACGCAGTATTTT.

The chain carries TRBV7-2 and TRBJ2-1, with D unresolved. Germline V lookup: CDR1 SGHTA, CDR2 FQGNSA. V lost 1 base, J lost 7 bases, and 8 bases lay in between. The CDR3 spans 13 residues. The chain's CDR3 is CASSLGDMNEQFF. The CDR3 bases are TGTGCCAGCAGCTTAGGGGATATGAATGAGCAGTTCTTC.

At least ten counts were recorded for this clonotype. This chain connects TRBV20-1 to TRBJ2-3; no reliable D call. The CDR3 is 13 amino acids. Germline V CDR1 and CDR2: DFQATT, SNEGSKA (reference sequence). V gave up 3 bases and J gave up 0 bases, with 7 bases separating them. Here the CDR3 DNA reads TGCAGTGCTAGGGGTGACAGCACAGATACGCAGTATTTT. Protein sequence: CSARGDSTDTQYF.